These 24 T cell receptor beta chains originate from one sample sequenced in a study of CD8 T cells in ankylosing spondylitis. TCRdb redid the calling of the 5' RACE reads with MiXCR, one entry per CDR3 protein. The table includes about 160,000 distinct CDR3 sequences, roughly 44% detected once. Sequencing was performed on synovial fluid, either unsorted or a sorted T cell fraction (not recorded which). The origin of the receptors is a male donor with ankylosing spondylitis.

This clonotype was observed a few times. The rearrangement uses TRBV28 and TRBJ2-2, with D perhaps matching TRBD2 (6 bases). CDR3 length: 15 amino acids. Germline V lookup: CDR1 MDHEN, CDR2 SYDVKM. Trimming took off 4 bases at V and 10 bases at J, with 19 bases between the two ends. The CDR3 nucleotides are TGTGCCAGCAGTTACCGGGACTGGACGAGTGTGGAGCTGTTTTTT. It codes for CASSYRDWTSVELFF. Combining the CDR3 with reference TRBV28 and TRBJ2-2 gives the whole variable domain DVKVTQSSRYLVKRTGEKVFLECVQDMDHENMFWYRQDPGLGLRLIYFSYDVKMKEKGDIPEGYSVSREKKERFSLILESASTNQTSMYLCASSYRDWTSVELFFGEGSRLTVL.

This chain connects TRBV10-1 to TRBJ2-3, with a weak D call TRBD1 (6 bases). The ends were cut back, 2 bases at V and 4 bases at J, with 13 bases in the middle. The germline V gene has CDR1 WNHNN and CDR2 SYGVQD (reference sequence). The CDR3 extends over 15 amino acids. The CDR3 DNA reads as TGCGCCAGCAGTGAGGAAGGCGAGGGGGCAGATACGCAGTATTTT. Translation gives CASSEEGEGADTQYF.

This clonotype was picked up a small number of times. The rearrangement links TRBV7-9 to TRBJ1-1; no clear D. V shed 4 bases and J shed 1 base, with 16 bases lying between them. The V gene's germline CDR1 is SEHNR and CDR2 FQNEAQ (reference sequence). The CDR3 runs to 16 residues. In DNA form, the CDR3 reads TGTGCCAGCAGCTCCGACCCATTCACTAGGAACACTGAAGCTTTCTTT. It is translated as CASSSDPFTRNTEAFF.

The DNA of the CDR3 is TGTGCCAGCAGTGAGCTGGGGGTGGGAGAGACCCAGTACTTC. It translates to CASSELGVGETQYF. The rearrangement joins TRBV25-1 to TRBJ2-5; the D call may be TRBD1 or TRBD2 (5 bases each). The CDR3 has 14 residues. In germline, CDR1 is MGHDK, CDR2 SYGVNS. V was clipped by 3 bases and J by 4 bases, with 12 bases between them.

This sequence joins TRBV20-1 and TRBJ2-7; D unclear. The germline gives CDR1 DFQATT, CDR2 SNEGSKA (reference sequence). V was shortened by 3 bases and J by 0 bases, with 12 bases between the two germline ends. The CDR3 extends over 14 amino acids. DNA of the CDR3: TGCAGTGCTAGCTGGCGGTCCAGCTCCTACGAGCAGTACTTC. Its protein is CSASWRSSSYEQYF.

Written as DNA, the CDR3 is TGTGCCAGCAGCTTAATGCTTCGACTAGCGGGAGGTCCCTACGAGCAGTACTTC. It yields the protein CASSLMLRLAGGPYEQYF. The gene calls are TRBV7-8 and TRBJ2-7; TRBD2 matches 13 bases. CDR1 and CDR2 from the germline V gene are SGHVS and FQNEAQ. With 2 bases clipped from V and 2 bases from J, the junction kept 9 bases outside the gene matches. CDR3 length equals 18 residues.

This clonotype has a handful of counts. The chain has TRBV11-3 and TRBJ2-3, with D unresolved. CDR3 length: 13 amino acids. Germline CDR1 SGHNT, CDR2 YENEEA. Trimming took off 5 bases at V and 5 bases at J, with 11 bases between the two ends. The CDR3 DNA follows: TGTGCCAGCAGCCCAAGCGAGGAAGATACGCAGTATTTT. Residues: CASSPSEEDTQYF.

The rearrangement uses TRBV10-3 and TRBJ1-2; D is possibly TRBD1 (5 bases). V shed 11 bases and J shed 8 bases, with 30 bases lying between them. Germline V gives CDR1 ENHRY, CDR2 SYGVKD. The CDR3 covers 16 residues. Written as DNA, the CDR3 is TGTGCCGCCCGGCCCCTAAGACGAGCGGGGCAACAGGGCTACACCTTC. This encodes CAARPLRRAGQQGYTF.

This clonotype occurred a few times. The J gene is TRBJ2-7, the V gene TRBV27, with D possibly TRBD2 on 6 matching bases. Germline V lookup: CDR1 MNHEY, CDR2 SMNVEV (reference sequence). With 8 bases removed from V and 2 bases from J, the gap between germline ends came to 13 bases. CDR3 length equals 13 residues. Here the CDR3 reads CASGAGRTYEQYF. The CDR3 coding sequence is TGTGCCAGCGGGGCAGGGAGGACCTACGAGCAGTACTTC.

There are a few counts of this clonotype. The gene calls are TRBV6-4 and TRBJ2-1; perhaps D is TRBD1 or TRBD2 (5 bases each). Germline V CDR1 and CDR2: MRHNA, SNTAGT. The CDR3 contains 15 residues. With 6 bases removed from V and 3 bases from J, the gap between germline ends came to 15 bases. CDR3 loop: CASSNYGDGYNEQFF. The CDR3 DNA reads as TGTGCCAGCAGCAATTACGGGGACGGCTACAATGAGCAGTTCTTC.

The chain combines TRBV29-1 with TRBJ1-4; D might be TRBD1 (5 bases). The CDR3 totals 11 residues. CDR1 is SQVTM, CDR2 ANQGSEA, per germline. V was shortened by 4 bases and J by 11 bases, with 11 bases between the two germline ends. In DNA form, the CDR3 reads TGCAGCGTTGCCGGGGCTCGGAAACTGTTTTTT. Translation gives CSVAGARKLFF.

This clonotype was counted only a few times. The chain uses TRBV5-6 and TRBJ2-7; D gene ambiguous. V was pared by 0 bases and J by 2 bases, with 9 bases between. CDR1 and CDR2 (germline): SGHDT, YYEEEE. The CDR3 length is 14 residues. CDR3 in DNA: TGTGCCAGCAGCTTGGTGAGAGTCACCTACGAGCAGTACTTC. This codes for CASSLVRVTYEQYF.

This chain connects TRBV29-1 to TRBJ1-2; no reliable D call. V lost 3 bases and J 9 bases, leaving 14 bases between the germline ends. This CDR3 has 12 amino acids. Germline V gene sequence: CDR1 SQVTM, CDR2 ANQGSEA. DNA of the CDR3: TGCAGCGTTGAGGACCCTGGCATTCGCTACACCTTC. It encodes CSVEDPGIRYTF.

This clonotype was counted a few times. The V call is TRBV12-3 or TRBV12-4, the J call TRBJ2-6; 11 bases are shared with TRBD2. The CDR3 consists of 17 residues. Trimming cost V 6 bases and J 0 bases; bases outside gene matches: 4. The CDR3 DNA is TGTGCCAGCAGACCTGGACTAGCGGGCTCTGGGGCCAACGTCCTGACTTTC. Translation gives CASRPGLAGSGANVLTF.

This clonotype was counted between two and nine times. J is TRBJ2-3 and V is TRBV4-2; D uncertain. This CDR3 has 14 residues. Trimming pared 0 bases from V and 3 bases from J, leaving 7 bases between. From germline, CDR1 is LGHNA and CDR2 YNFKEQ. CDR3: CASSQDPWTDTQYF. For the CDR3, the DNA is TGTGCCAGCAGCCAAGATCCGTGGACAGATACGCAGTATTTT.

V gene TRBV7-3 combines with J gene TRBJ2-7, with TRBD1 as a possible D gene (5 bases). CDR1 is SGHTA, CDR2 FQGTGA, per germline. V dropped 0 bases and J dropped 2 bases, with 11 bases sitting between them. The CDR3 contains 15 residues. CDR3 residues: CASSLTGVGPYEQYF. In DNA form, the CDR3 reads TGTGCCAGCAGCTTAACAGGGGTTGGTCCCTACGAGCAGTACTTC.

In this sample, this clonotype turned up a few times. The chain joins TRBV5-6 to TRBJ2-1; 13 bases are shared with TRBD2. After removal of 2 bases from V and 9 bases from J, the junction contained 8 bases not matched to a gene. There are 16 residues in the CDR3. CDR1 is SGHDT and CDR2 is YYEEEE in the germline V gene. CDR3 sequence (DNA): TGTGCCAGCAGCTTTACCGGACTAGCGGGGGTGGGTGAGCAGTTCTTC. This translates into CASSFTGLAGVGEQFF.

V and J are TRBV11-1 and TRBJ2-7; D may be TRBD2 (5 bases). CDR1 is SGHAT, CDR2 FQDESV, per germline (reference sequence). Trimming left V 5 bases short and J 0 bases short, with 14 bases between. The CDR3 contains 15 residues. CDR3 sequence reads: CASSPERRSSYEQYF. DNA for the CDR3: TGTGCCAGCAGCCCGGAACGGAGGAGCTCCTACGAGCAGTACTTC.

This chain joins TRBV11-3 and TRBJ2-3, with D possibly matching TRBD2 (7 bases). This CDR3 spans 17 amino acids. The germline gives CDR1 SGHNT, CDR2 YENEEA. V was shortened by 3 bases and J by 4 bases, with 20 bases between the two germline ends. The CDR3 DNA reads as TGTGCCAGCAGCTTCAGCCACGACGCGGGGGCCGCAGATACGCAGTATTTT. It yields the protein CASSFSHDAGAADTQYF. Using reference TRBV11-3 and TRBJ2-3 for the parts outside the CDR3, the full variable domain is EAGVVQSPRYKIIEKKQPVAFWCNPISGHNTLYWYLQNLGQGPELLIRYENEEAVDDSQLPKDRFSAERLKGVDSTLKIQPAELGDSAVYLCASSFSHDAGAADTQYFGPGTRLTVL.

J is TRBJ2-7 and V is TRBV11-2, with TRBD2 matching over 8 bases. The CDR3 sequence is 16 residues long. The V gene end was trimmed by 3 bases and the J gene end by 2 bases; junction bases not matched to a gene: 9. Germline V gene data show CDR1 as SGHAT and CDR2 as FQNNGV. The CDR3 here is CASSFVNSGVAYEQYF. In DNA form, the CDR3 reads TGTGCCAGCAGCTTCGTGAATAGCGGGGTGGCCTACGAGCAGTACTTC.

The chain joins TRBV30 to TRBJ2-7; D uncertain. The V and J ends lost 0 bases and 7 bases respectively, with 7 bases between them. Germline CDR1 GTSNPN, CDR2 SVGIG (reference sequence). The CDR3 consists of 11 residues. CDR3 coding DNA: TGTGCCTGGAGTGTTGTGGGGGAGCAGTACTTC. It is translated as CAWSVVGEQYF.

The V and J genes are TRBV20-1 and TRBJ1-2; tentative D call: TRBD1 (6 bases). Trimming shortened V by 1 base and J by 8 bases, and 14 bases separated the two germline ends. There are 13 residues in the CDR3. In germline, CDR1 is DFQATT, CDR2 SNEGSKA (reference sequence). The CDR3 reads CSARVGGTGGYTF. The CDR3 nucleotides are TGCAGTGCTAGAGTTGGGGGCACGGGGGGCTACACCTTC.

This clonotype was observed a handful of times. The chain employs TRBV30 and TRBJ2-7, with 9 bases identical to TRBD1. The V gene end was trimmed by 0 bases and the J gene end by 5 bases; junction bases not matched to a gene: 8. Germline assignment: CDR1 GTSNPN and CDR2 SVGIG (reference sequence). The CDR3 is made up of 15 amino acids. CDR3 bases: TGTGCCTGGAGTGTATTACCTAGGACAGGGGACGAGCAGTACTTC. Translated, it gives CAWSVLPRTGDEQYF. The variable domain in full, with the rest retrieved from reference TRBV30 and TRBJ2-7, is SQTIHQWPATLVQPVGSPLSLECTVEGTSNPNLYWYRQAAGRGLQLLFYSVGIGQISSEVPQNLSASRPQDRQFILSSKKLLLSDSGFYLCAWSVLPRTGDEQYFGPGTRLTVT.

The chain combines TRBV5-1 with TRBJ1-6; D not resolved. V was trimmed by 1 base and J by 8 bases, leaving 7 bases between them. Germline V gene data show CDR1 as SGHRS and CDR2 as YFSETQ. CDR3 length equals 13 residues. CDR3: CASSLIPDSPLHF. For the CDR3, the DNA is TGCGCCAGCAGCTTGATACCCGATTCACCCCTCCACTTT.